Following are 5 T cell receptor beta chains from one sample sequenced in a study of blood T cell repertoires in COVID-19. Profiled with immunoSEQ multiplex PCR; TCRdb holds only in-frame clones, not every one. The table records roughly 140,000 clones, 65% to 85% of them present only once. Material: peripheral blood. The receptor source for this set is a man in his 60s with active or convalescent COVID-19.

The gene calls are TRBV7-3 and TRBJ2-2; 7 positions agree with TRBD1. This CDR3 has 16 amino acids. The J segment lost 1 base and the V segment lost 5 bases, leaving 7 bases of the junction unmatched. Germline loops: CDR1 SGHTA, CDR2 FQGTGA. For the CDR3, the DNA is TGTGCCAGCAGCGAGACAGGGCCCCAGAACACCGGGGAGCTGTTTTTT. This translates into CASSETGPQNTGELFF.

CDR3 region: CASGLWIGGAATGELFF. CDR3 nucleotides: TGTGCTAGTGGTTTGTGGATTGGCGGGGCAGCCACCGGGGAGCTGTTTTTT. The V and J genes are TRBV12-5 and TRBJ2-2; possibly TRBD2 for D (6 bases). The V end was cut by 2 bases, the J end by 4 bases, with 17 bases between. Per the germline V gene, CDR1 is LGHNT and CDR2 is FRNRAP. There are 17 residues in the CDR3.

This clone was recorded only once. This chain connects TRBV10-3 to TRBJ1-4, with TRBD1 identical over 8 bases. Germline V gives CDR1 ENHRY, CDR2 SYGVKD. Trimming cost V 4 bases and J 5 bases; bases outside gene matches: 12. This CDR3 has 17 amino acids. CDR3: CAISGGQEDQSNEKLFF. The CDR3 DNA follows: TGTGCCATCAGTGGGGGACAGGAGGATCAGTCGAATGAAAAACTGTTTTTT.

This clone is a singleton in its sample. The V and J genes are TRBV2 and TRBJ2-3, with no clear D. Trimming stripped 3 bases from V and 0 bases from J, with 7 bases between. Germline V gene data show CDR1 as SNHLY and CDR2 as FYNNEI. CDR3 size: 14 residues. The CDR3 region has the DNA TGTGCCAGCAGTGAGGGCCCGAGCACAGATACGCAGTATTTT. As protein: CASSEGPSTDTQYF.

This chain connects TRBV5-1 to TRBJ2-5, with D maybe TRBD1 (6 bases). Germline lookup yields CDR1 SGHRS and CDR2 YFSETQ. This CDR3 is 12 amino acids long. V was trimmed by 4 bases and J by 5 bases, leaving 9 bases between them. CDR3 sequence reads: CASSEQGETQYF. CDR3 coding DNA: TGCGCCAGCAGCGAGCAGGGGGAGACCCAGTACTTC.